This TCR beta chain came from a study of blood T cell repertoires in COVID-19. In the authors' workflow: Estimation of nucleated cell counts was performed using reference gene primer amplification. Produced via immunoSEQ multiplex PCR; TCRdb's table is partial and in-frame only. D and trimming come from the DNA, and the V and J calls and clone size come from that table. The sample includes around 250,000 clones, about 91% of them seen just once. Sample: PBMCs or T cells enriched from blood (not recorded which). The receptor comes from a human donor in a cohort exposed to, infected with or recovered from COVID-19 (not recorded which). The donor label of this sample is uncertain.

The CDR3 protein is CASRDTGVYGYTF. The CDR3 DNA sequence: TGTGCCAGCAGAGATACAGGGGTCTATGGCTACACCTTC. This chain joins TRBV6-5 and TRBJ1-2; TRBD1 aligns across 7 bases. The V segment lost 6 bases and the J segment 4 bases; nucleotides outside the gene matches: 5. Germline V gene lookup returns CDR1 MNHEY and CDR2 SVGAGI. The CDR3 extends over 13 amino acids.